This T cell receptor (delta chain) was sequenced in a study of gamma-delta T cells after stem cell transplantation. By frequency in the sample, this clone is large. Germline V lookup: CDR1 GEAIGNYY, CDR2 EKD. This CDR3 comprises 17 residues. Trimming took 0 bases from V and 9 from J; bases not matched to a gene: 15. TCRdb fed the RT-PCR reads into CATT to redo clone calling. This sample has 800 to 950 delta-chain clones, with approximately 19% found just once. The clonotype comes from a human donor. It is not recorded whose cells these are; they may come from a transplant donor. The material sequenced was gamma-delta T cells. The rearrangement links TRDV2 to TRDJ1; 10 nucleotides match TRDD3. CDR3: CACDTLGLGDITVELIF. In DNA, the CDR3 is TGTGCCTGTGACACCCTCGGTCTGGGGGATATAACAGTCGAACTCATCTTT.